This T cell receptor (beta chain) was retrieved from a study of shared clonotypes between healthy human individuals. Naive CD8 cells were CD45RO-negative, positively selected for CCR7, excluding terminally differentiated effector memory CD45RA+ cells. Between the trimmed V and J ends, which lost 1 base and 6 bases, there was a span of 10 bases. Germline V gene data show CDR1 as SGHTA and CDR2 as FQGNSA. The CDR3 has 14 residues. Clones were sequenced by immunoSEQ multiplex PCR, and TCRdb holds only the in-frame ones, with some missing. The sample yields 550,000 to 750,000 clones, 92% seen once. The TCR sequence derives from a man in his thirties or forties in good health. What was sequenced was naive CD8+ T cells sorted from blood. J is TRBJ2-1 and V is TRBV7-2; the D gene is possibly TRBD2 (6 bases). The CDR3 DNA sequence: TGTGCCAGCAGCTTAGGCGGGACCCTCAATGAGCAGTTCTTC. Amino acid sequence: CASSLGGTLNEQFF.